The 11 T cell receptor beta chains presented below share a single source sample, sequenced in a study of memory CD8 T cells in hepatitis C reinfection. TCRdb's copy holds only in-frame clones and misses some; the assay was immunoSEQ multiplex PCR. There are roughly 43,000 clones in the sample; roughly 88% occur only once, and around 1.2% lies in the top ten. Described time point: peak reinfection, 3 to 8 weeks after reinfection detection. No in vitro expansion preceded TCR sequencing of the sorted cells. The material sequenced was naive CD8+ T cells sorted from blood. The receptors were sampled from a man between 18 and 35 years old with hepatitis C virus infection.

This chain uses TRBV9 with TRBJ2-1; TRBD1 aligns across 8 bases. Germline V gene sequence: CDR1 SGDLS, CDR2 YYNGEE. This CDR3 region has 18 residues. With 4 bases clipped from V and 0 bases from J, the junction kept 12 bases outside the gene matches. The CDR3 here is CASSPPGQGASSYNEQFF. The DNA for the CDR3 is TGTGCCAGCAGCCCTCCGGGGCAGGGGGCCAGCTCCTACAATGAGCAGTTCTTC.

V and J are TRBV27 and TRBJ2-7; a weak D match, TRBD2 (6 bases). This CDR3 spans 13 amino acids. The V end was cut by 3 bases, the J end by 4 bases, with 10 bases between. The germline CDR1 and CDR2 sequences are MNHEY and SMNVEV (reference sequence). The CDR3 DNA reads as TGTGCCAGCAGTTTGGCGGGGCAATACGAGCAGTACTTC. Protein sequence: CASSLAGQYEQYF.

The chain is built from TRBV4-1 and TRBJ2-7; 8 bases align to TRBD2. V was clipped by 4 bases and J by 2 bases; unmatched bases: 7. CDR3 length: 15 residues. Germline loops: CDR1 MGHRA, CDR2 YSYEKL. The CDR3 is CASSPRGDTTYEQYF. CDR3 DNA sequence: TGCGCCAGCAGCCCGCGGGGGGACACAACCTACGAGCAGTACTTC.

This clone was seen more than once but under ten times. This chain uses TRBV7-8 with TRBJ1-2, with D maybe TRBD1 (5 bases). V was cut by 5 bases and J by 10 bases, with 14 bases left in between. The CDR3 spans 12 residues. CDR1 SGHVS and CDR2 FQNEAQ come from the germline V gene. Here the CDR3 reads CASSPGAEIYTF. CDR3 DNA sequence: TGTGCCAGCAGCCCTGGGGCAGAGATCTACACCTTC.

The CDR3 protein is CASSVNSIFTDTQYF. Here the CDR3 DNA reads TGTGCCAGCAGTGTCAACAGTATCTTCACAGATACGCAGTATTTT. V is TRBV6-6 and J is TRBJ2-3; D not certain. The V end was cut by 5 bases, the J end by 2 bases, with 14 bases between. From germline, CDR1 is MNHNY and CDR2 SVGAGI (reference sequence). The CDR3 is 15 amino acids.

V and J are TRBV27 and TRBJ1-5; TRBD1 is a possible D gene (6 bases). The germline V gene encodes CDR1 MNHEY and CDR2 SMNVEV (reference sequence). The CDR3 runs to 14 residues. Trimming took off 5 bases at V and 6 bases at J, with 14 bases between the two ends. The DNA of the CDR3 is TGTGCCAGCAGTCTACAGGGAACCGGTCAGCCCCAGCATTTT. It yields the protein CASSLQGTGQPQHF.

In its sample, this clone was seen once. The chain joins TRBV5-1 to TRBJ1-6, with D possibly matching TRBD1 (5 bases). The CDR3 is 16 residues long. CDR1 and CDR2 from the germline V gene are SGHRS and YFSETQ. Trimming removed 0 bases at V and 4 bases at J, with 11 bases between. The CDR3, as DNA: TGCGCCAGCAGCTTGGCAGTAGGGGCATATAATTCACCCCTCCACTTT. As protein: CASSLAVGAYNSPLHF.

This sequence joins TRBV7-9 and TRBJ1-2; D is ambiguous. V lost 5 bases, J lost 2 bases, and 15 bases lay in between. The CDR3 has 15 residues. Per germline, CDR1 SEHNR and CDR2 FQNEAQ (reference sequence). CDR3 loop: CASSLLSPLNYGYTF. CDR3 DNA: TGTGCCAGCAGCCTACTTAGTCCCCTAAACTATGGCTACACCTTC.

In its sample, this clone was seen a few times. This chain connects TRBV5-4 to TRBJ2-3, with TRBD2 matching over 8 bases. Germline trimming cut 4 bases from V and 0 bases from J; bases unmatched to any gene: 13. The CDR3 loop spans 18 amino acids. Per germline, CDR1 SGHNT and CDR2 YYREEE (reference sequence). The CDR3 loop is CASSPVAGSQLSTDTQYF. The CDR3 nucleotides read TGTGCCAGCAGCCCTGTAGCGGGATCCCAACTAAGCACAGATACGCAGTATTTT.

The chain uses TRBV7-6 and TRBJ2-1; TRBD2 matches 12 bases. The trim removed 2 bases at V and 7 bases at J, leaving 9 bases unmatched. The CDR3 spans 17 residues. In germline, CDR1 is SGHVS, CDR2 FNYEAQ. CDR3 DNA: TGTGCCAGCAGCTTACCCCCGCTAGCGGGGGGGCTGAATGAGCAGTTCTTC. Its translation is CASSLPPLAGGLNEQFF.

The rearrangement uses TRBV7-2 and TRBJ2-2; possible D gene TRBD1, 5 bases. In germline, CDR1 is SGHTA, CDR2 FQGNSA. The CDR3 has 17 residues. V lost 3 bases and J 0 bases, leaving 14 bases between the germline ends. For the CDR3, the DNA is TGTGCCAGCAGCTTCCCGAGTGACAGACCGAACACCGGGGAGCTGTTTTTT. This gives the protein CASSFPSDRPNTGELFF.